This TCR beta chain came from a study of CD8 T cells in Susac syndrome. RNA was extracted with the RNeasy kit, and a quantity of roughly 0.5 to 1 ug was reverse transcribed using random hexamers. Coverage of TCR beta CDR3 amplification by immunoSEQ multiplex PCR extended to 54 Vbeta and 13 Jbeta. TCRdb re-derived calls from the immunoSEQ multiplex PCR reads in MiXCR, one entry per CDR3 protein. The profile shows about 18,000 distinct CDR3 sequences, 85% to 95% of them singletons. This CDR3 is 14 amino acids long. Germline loops: CDR1 SEHNR, CDR2 FQNEAQ (reference sequence). V lost 8 bases to trimming and J lost 1 base, with 14 bases between them. Study-wide results and caveats: An acknowledgment was made by the study that its TCR sequencing and HLA analysis involved relatively few individuals.

Sequencing of TCR beta was performed on blood CD8+ and CD4+ T cells. Both CD4+ and CD8+ T cells were negatively isolated, and TEMRA cells underwent FACS enrichment. Of note for this clonotype: The antigen remains undetermined.

The source of this sequence is a human donor in good health. The chain has TRBV7-9 and TRBJ2-5; the D gene could be TRBD1 or TRBD2 (5 bases each). The sample taken for sequencing was CD8+ T cells from PBMCs. CDR3 loop: CASEGPHLQETQYF. The CDR3 coding sequence is TGTGCCAGCGAGGGACCGCACCTCCAAGAGACCCAGTACTTC.